The rows below give T cell receptor beta chains drawn from one sample of a study of T cell changes during pregnancy in multiple sclerosis. Some clones are missing from TCRdb's copy, which holds only in-frame ones; the method was immunoSEQ multiplex PCR. The table includes approximately 34,000 clones, 75% to 95% detected once. The sample in question was CD8+ T cells from peripheral blood mononuclear cells, obtained before pregnancy. These receptor sequences come from a female donor with multiple sclerosis, enrolled in a pregnancy study. CDR3s include the opening cysteine and the closing phenylalanine or tryptophan. Each record gives: V gene, CDR3 length, clone size, J gene, D gene, CDR3 DNA, CDR3 protein. D genes are given only for firm matches. Rows give clone size only sometimes, using once, few, many, or a class for an expanded clone.

TRBV19	15	-	TRBJ2-1	TRBD1	TGTGCCAGTAGTATAGGAGGGACAGCAAGCATGGAGCAGTTCTTC	CASSIGGTASMEQFF
TRBV9	15	-	TRBJ2-7	-	TGTGCCAGCAGCTCCCGCCCCGGTGTGGCCTACGAGCAGTACTTC	CASSSRPGVAYEQYF
TRBV6-5	12	-	TRBJ2-1	-	TGTGCCAGCAGAACCTTCCGCGGGGAGCAGTTCTTC	CASRTFRGEQFF
TRBV7-8	15	-	TRBJ1-3	TRBD1	TGTGCCAGCAGCTTGGGGACAGGGAGTGGAAACACCATATATTTT	CASSLGTGSGNTIYF
TRBV6-5	16	-	TRBJ2-7	TRBD1	TGTGCCAGCAGTTCCCGGGACAGGGGGACCTCCTACGAGCAGTACTTC	CASSSRDRGTSYEQYF
TRBV7-2	17	-	TRBJ1-4	TRBD1	TGTGCCAGCAGCCCGACATGGACAGGGGATATTAATGAAAAACTGTTTTTT	CASSPTWTGDINEKLFF
TRBV6-1	13	-	TRBJ1-2	TRBD1	TGTGCCAGCGAAAAGGGGGCCTTCTATGGCTACACCTTC	CASEKGAFYGYTF
TRBV2	18	-	TRBJ2-1	TRBD2	TGTGCCAGCAGCCCCAAGAGACTAGCGGGGCTAATATACAATGAGCAGTTCTTC	CASSPKRLAGLIYNEQFF
TRBV6-5	13	-	TRBJ2-3	-	TGTGCCAGCAGTGAGGGGGGGACAGATACGCAGTATTTT	CASSEGGTDTQYF
TRBV27	14	-	TRBJ2-5	-	TGTGCCAGCAGTTTCGGAGGGCGGAGGGAGACCCAGTACTTC	CASSFGGRRETQYF
TRBV2	16	-	TRBJ1-6	TRBD1	TGTGCCAGCAGATCTACAAGGACAGGGGGCGCATCACCCCTCCACTTT	CASRSTRTGGASPLHF
TRBV29-1	13	-	TRBJ1-2	-	TGCAGCGTTGAGATCCCCGCGGACTATGGCTACACCTTC	CSVEIPADYGYTF
TRBV7-9	14	once	TRBJ1-1	TRBD1	TGTGCCAGCAGCTTAAGGACAGGGGCCTTTGAAGCTTTCTTT	CASSLRTGAFEAFF
TRBV7-3	13	-	TRBJ1-2	-	TGTGCCAGCATCATTACGGGTAACTATGGCTACACCTTC	CASIITGNYGYTF
TRBV7-9	15	-	TRBJ2-4	-	TGTGCCAGCAGTTTGAACTACGGGACTCAAAACATTCAGTACTTC	CASSLNYGTQNIQYF
TRBV6-1	13	-	TRBJ1-5	-	TGTGCCAGCAGTTTTAAGGAGAATCAGCCCCAGCATTTT	CASSFKENQPQHF
TRBV29-1	14	-	TRBJ2-7	-	TGCAGCGTTGAAGATCGGGAACAGGGCTACGAGCAGTACTTC	CSVEDREQGYEQYF
TRBV5-5	14	-	TRBJ1-5	TRBD1	TGTGCCAGCAGCTTGGTAGGGGGCGGTGAGCCCCAGCATTTT	CASSLVGGGEPQHF
TRBV9	14	-	TRBJ2-7	-	TGTGCCAGCAGCCCTCGGGAGCCCCCCCACGAGCAGTACTTC	CASSPREPPHEQYF
TRBV6-1	13	-	TRBJ1-1	-	TGTGCCAGCAGGGCCGGGACTAACACTGAAGCTTTCTTT	CASRAGTNTEAFF
TRBV5-1	14	-	TRBJ1-1	TRBD1	TGCGCCAGCAGCGTAGGACAGGGGAGAACTGAAGCTTTCTTT	CASSVGQGRTEAFF
TRBV9	13	-	TRBJ1-4	-	TGTGCCAGCAGCGCTGCAACTAATGAAAAACTGTTTTTT	CASSAATNEKLFF
TRBV6-6	16	-	TRBJ1-1	-	TGTGCCAGCACTTTCCCGGAGGCGGGAGACTACACTGAAGCTTTCTTT	CASTFPEAGDYTEAFF
TRBV19	13	-	TRBJ2-1	TRBD2	TGTGCCAGTAGTCCTAGCGGGGTCCTTGGGCAGTTCTTC	CASSPSGVLGQFF
TRBV5-1	15	-	TRBJ2-7	-	TGCGCCAGCAGCTTGGGGGCAGACCGAGCCTACGAGCAGTACTTC	CASSLGADRAYEQYF
TRBV7-9	16	-	TRBJ2-3	-	TGTGCCAGCAGCTTATACAATCCTTCGTATGGAGATACGCAGTATTTT	CASSLYNPSYGDTQYF
TRBV18	17	few	TRBJ1-1	-	TGTGCCAGCTCACCACCGTATGTCCGGGATATTGGCACTGAAGCTTTCTTT	CASSPPYVRDIGTEAFF
TRBV2	15	few	TRBJ1-5	TRBD1	TGTGCCAGCAGGAGGGACAGCGGGAGCAATCAGCCCCAGCATTTT	CASRRDSGSNQPQHF
TRBV9	14	once	TRBJ2-7	TRBD2	TGTGCCAGCAGCGTGGGGACTAGCGGCTACGAGCAGTACTTC	CASSVGTSGYEQYF
TRBV4-2	15	-	TRBJ2-5	TRBD2	TGTGCCAGCAGCCAAGAGGGAGGGATACAAGAGACCCAGTACTTC	CASSQEGGIQETQYF
TRBV16	13	-	TRBJ2-1	-	TGTGCCAGCAGCCAGCGGGCATTGAATGAGCAGTTCTTC	CASSQRALNEQFF
TRBV5-1	17	once	TRBJ2-1	TRBD2	TGCGCCAGCAGCGATCCATTTAGCGGGAGCTCCTACAATGAGCAGTTCTTC	CASSDPFSGSSYNEQFF
TRBV4-3	17	-	TRBJ2-6	-	TGCGCCAGCAGCCAAGATCTTCCCTTAATGGGGGCCAACGTCCTGACTTTC	CASSQDLPLMGANVLTF
TRBV9	14	-	TRBJ2-5	TRBD1	TGTGCCAGCAGCGTTGACAGGGAGATGGAGACCCAGTACTTC	CASSVDREMETQYF